This is a list of T cell receptor beta chains from one sample in a study of beta chain features in type 1 diabetes. Some clones are missing from TCRdb's copy, which holds only in-frame ones; the method was immunoSEQ multiplex PCR. The table records 160,000 or so clones, roughly 9.1% of them present only once. The sequencing sample was made of central memory CD4+ T cells from blood. The receptors come from a woman between 18 and 29 years old in good health. Each CDR3 is given with its conserved first and last residue.

j_call: TRBJ1-1; v_call: TRBV5-4; cdr3_aa: CASTSGTARTEAFF
j_call: TRBJ2-5; v_call: TRBV29-1; cdr3_aa: CSAGLSQETQYF
j_call: TRBJ2-5; v_call: TRBV30; cdr3_aa: CASITPGRYQETQYF
j_call: TRBJ1-4; v_call: TRBV5-1; cdr3_aa: CASSLVQGSEKLFF
j_call: TRBJ2-1; v_call: TRBV19; cdr3_aa: CASSITGRAENEQFF
j_call: TRBJ2-3; v_call: TRBV5-4; cdr3_aa: CASSRKGGTTDTQYF
j_call: TRBJ2-7; v_call: TRBV5-4; cdr3_aa: CASSSATSGRLQYF
j_call: TRBJ1-1; v_call: TRBV6-5; cdr3_aa: CASSREDRTEAFF
j_call: TRBJ1-5; v_call: TRBV14; cdr3_aa: CASSQDRGQPQHF
j_call: TRBJ2-7; v_call: TRBV30; cdr3_aa: CAFITSGGYEQYF
j_call: TRBJ1-5; v_call: TRBV4-2; cdr3_aa: CASSRGGAEQPQHF
j_call: TRBJ2-7; v_call: TRBV28; cdr3_aa: CASTTGSEQYF
j_call: TRBJ2-1; v_call: TRBV12-5; cdr3_aa: CASGLDSGVNEQFF
j_call: TRBJ1-2; v_call: TRBV7-3; cdr3_aa: CASSSRTGSDYGYTF
j_call: TRBJ1-2; v_call: TRBV30; cdr3_aa: CAWSTTIGGYTF
j_call: TRBJ1-1; v_call: TRBV5-6; cdr3_aa: CASSTTGWDTEAFF
j_call: TRBJ2-4; v_call: TRBV28; cdr3_aa: CASSLAGYIQYF
j_call: TRBJ2-7; v_call: TRBV7-9; cdr3_aa: CASSLGGQSYEQYF
j_call: TRBJ1-2; v_call: TRBV27; cdr3_aa: CASSRGSWNYGYTF
j_call: TRBJ1-5; v_call: TRBV10-3; cdr3_aa: CAISGEGGTGNQPQHF
j_call: TRBJ1-1; v_call: TRBV18; cdr3_aa: CASSPLTGGNTEAFF
j_call: TRBJ1-2; v_call: TRBV9; cdr3_aa: CASSRGTGGGYGYTF
j_call: TRBJ2-7; v_call: TRBV7-9; cdr3_aa: CASSQLQGIGTYEQYF
j_call: TRBJ2-7; v_call: TRBV5-1; cdr3_aa: CASSSSGKTYEQYF
j_call: TRBJ2-6; v_call: TRBV30; cdr3_aa: CAWSALTAGANVLTF
j_call: TRBJ2-3; v_call: TRBV5-1; cdr3_aa: CASSSFPGSTDTQYF
j_call: TRBJ1-5; v_call: TRBV29-1; cdr3_aa: CSVTGGAGQPQHF
j_call: TRBJ2-6; v_call: TRBV19; cdr3_aa: CASSIPAGADSGANVLTF
j_call: TRBJ1-6; v_call: TRBV13; cdr3_aa: CASSGRANNSPLHF
j_call: TRBJ1-6; v_call: TRBV6-5; cdr3_aa: CASNRADSPLHF
j_call: TRBJ2-1; v_call: TRBV11-2; cdr3_aa: CASSSSGNEQFF
j_call: TRBJ1-4; v_call: TRBV28; cdr3_aa: CASTLSNEKLFF
j_call: TRBJ2-5; v_call: TRBV18; cdr3_aa: CASSGGVQETQYF
j_call: TRBJ2-3; v_call: TRBV7-7; cdr3_aa: CASSSGTGTDTQYF
j_call: TRBJ1-6; v_call: TRBV27; cdr3_aa: CASSFRESTSPLHF
j_call: TRBJ2-3; v_call: TRBV5-4; cdr3_aa: CASSPARGQGDTQYF
j_call: TRBJ1-2; v_call: TRBV11-2; cdr3_aa: CASSSQGVYGYTF
j_call: TRBJ2-1; v_call: TRBV7-2; cdr3_aa: CASSKPSGGAYNEQFF
j_call: TRBJ2-7; v_call: TRBV7-3; cdr3_aa: CASSPWARYEQYF
j_call: TRBJ2-2; v_call: TRBV5-1; cdr3_aa: CATSGLAAGELFF
j_call: TRBJ2-3; v_call: TRBV7-2; cdr3_aa: CASSPDRTNTDTQYF
j_call: TRBJ2-2; v_call: TRBV19; cdr3_aa: CASIPTPDGAGELFF
j_call: TRBJ2-5; v_call: TRBV9; cdr3_aa: CASSDGTSGPETQYF
j_call: TRBJ2-3; v_call: TRBV12-5; cdr3_aa: CASGLSGEADTQYF
j_call: TRBJ2-3; v_call: TRBV6-1; cdr3_aa: CASRERAVGPDTQYF
j_call: TRBJ2-1; v_call: TRBV10-3; cdr3_aa: CAISGGLAGGSYNEQFF
j_call: TRBJ2-5; v_call: TRBV7-8; cdr3_aa: CASSLRRTRDGETQYF
j_call: TRBJ2-4; v_call: TRBV7-3; cdr3_aa: CASSFGTPGQGIQYF
j_call: TRBJ2-7; v_call: TRBV30; cdr3_aa: CAWSPRQGRDEQYF
j_call: TRBJ2-7; v_call: TRBV6-1; cdr3_aa: CASSYGTSGSDEQYF
j_call: TRBJ2-3; v_call: TRBV2; cdr3_aa: CASRFGLAGSTDTQYF